Listed here are 27 T cell receptor beta chains from one sample, sequenced in a study of blood T cell repertoires in COVID-19. The table came from immunoSEQ multiplex PCR; TCRdb's copy has only in-frame clones and leaves some out. The table includes about 260,000 clones, roughly 90% detected once. The sample consisted of peripheral blood. These receptors were obtained from a man aged 55-75 years who had recovered from COVID-19.

V gene TRBV5-5 combines with J gene TRBJ2-7; D gene uncertain. This CDR3 spans 13 amino acids. V lost 1 base and J 0 bases, leaving 5 bases between the germline ends. CDR1 and CDR2 from the germline V gene are SGHKS and YYEKEE (reference sequence). CDR3 loop: CASSLIDSYEQYF. The CDR3, as DNA: TGTGCCAGCAGCTTGATAGACTCCTACGAGCAGTACTTC. The full variable domain, completed using reference TRBV5-5 and TRBJ2-7, is DAGVTQSPTHLIKTRGQQVTLRCSPISGHKSVSWYQQVLGQGPQFIFQYYEKEERGRGNFPDRFSARQFPNYSSELNVNALLLGDSALYLCASSLIDSYEQYFGPGTRLTVT.

This sequence joins TRBV5-1 and TRBJ1-5; 9 nucleotides agree with TRBD1. This CDR3 has 15 residues. J was trimmed by 6 bases and V by 0 bases; bases with no gene match: 4. CDR1 and CDR2 from the germline V gene are SGHRS and YFSETQ. In DNA form, the CDR3 reads TGCGCCAGCAGCTTGGAGACAGGGGGGCGTCAGCCCCAGCATTTT. Translating it yields CASSLETGGRQPQHF.

This clone was observed a single time. The chain combines TRBV5-6 with TRBJ2-3; a possible D gene is TRBD2 (7 bases). Trimming left V 6 bases short and J 1 base short, with 18 bases between. The CDR3 extends over 16 amino acids. CDR1 and CDR2 (germline): SGHDT, YYEEEE. The CDR3 DNA is TGTGCCAGCATGGCCGGTTGGGGGGGCGGCACAGATACGCAGTATTTT. The encoded protein is CASMAGWGGGTDTQYF.

This sequence joins TRBV9 and TRBJ2-7; 9 positions match TRBD2. V shed 0 bases and J 7 bases; nucleotides not matched to a gene: 2. There are 13 residues in the CDR3. Germline CDR1 is SGDLS and CDR2 is YYNGEE. The CDR3 spells CASSVGGGVEQYF. Written as DNA, the CDR3 is TGTGCCAGCAGCGTAGGCGGGGGGGTGGAGCAGTACTTC.

The rearrangement uses TRBV5-6 and TRBJ2-7, with D uncertain. The CDR3 covers 12 residues. Trimming cost V 0 bases and J 7 bases, with 8 bases left between them. CDR1 SGHDT and CDR2 YYEEEE come from the germline V gene. CDR3 sequence reads: CASSLDAEEQYF. Here the CDR3 DNA reads TGTGCCAGCAGCTTGGATGCGGAGGAGCAGTACTTC.

V and J are TRBV5-4 and TRBJ1-2, with D uncertain. The CDR3 runs to 13 residues. Germline assignment: CDR1 SGHNT and CDR2 YYREEE (reference sequence). Trimming stripped 3 bases from V and 4 bases from J, with 10 bases between. Here the CDR3 reads CASSWGEVYGYTF. As DNA, the CDR3 is TGTGCCAGCAGCTGGGGAGAGGTCTATGGCTACACCTTC.

The V and J genes are TRBV5-1 and TRBJ2-3; the D is unclear. Germline V lookup: CDR1 SGHRS, CDR2 YFSETQ. Trimming removed 3 bases at V and 4 bases at J, with 12 bases between. The CDR3 runs 14 residues. The CDR3 loop reads CASSWKVEADTQYF. DNA for the CDR3: TGCGCCAGCAGCTGGAAGGTTGAGGCAGATACGCAGTATTTT.

DNA of the CDR3: TGTGCCAGCAGCTTCCGGACAGGGGGCGCGAATGAGCAGTTCTTC. Translated, it gives CASSFRTGGANEQFF. The chain couples TRBV9 to TRBJ2-1; 11 bases fit TRBD1. The CDR3 has 15 amino acids. Germline assignment: CDR1 SGDLS and CDR2 YYNGEE. Trimming took 4 bases from V and 7 from J; bases not matched to a gene: 7.

This chain joins TRBV24-1 and TRBJ2-5, with 10 bases lining up with TRBD1. J lost 4 bases, V lost 3 bases, and 13 bases had no gene match. The CDR3 consists of 18 residues. Germline assignment: CDR1 KGHDR and CDR2 SFDVKD. As DNA, the CDR3 is TGTGCCACCAGTGATCCTCTAACCGGGACAGGGGACAGAGAGACCCAGTACTTC. It encodes CATSDPLTGTGDRETQYF.

The V call is TRBV19, the J call TRBJ1-1; perhaps TRBD1 as D (6 bases). The germline gives CDR1 LNHDA, CDR2 SQIVND (reference sequence). V was pared by 5 bases and J by 0 bases, with 19 bases between. The length of the CDR3 is 17 residues. The CDR3 coding sequence is TGTGCCAGTAGTCCCGCGTGGGGGGGGACAATGAACACTGAAGCTTTCTTT. Protein sequence: CASSPAWGGTMNTEAFF.

In this sample, this clone turned up a few times. The chain employs TRBV7-9 and TRBJ2-5, with 8 bases identical to TRBD2. The CDR3 runs 17 residues. CDR1 is SEHNR and CDR2 is FQNEAQ in the germline V gene (reference sequence). V lost 5 bases to trimming and J lost 5 bases; unmatched junction nucleotides: 16. CDR3 nucleotide sequence: TGTGCCAGCAGCCAGGTGGTTAGCGGGGATCGAGGGGAGACCCAGTACTTC. This translates into CASSQVVSGDRGETQYF. The variable domain in full, completed from reference TRBV7-9 and TRBJ2-5, reads DTGVSQNPRHKITKRGQNVTFRCDPISEHNRLYWYRQTLGQGPEFLTYFQNEAQLEKSRLLSDRFSAERPKGSFSTLEIQRTEQGDSAMYLCASSQVVSGDRGETQYFGPGTRLLVL.

The gene calls are TRBV5-4 and TRBJ1-1; 8 nucleotides align to TRBD1. This CDR3 is 15 amino acids long. Germline V lookup: CDR1 SGHNT, CDR2 YYREEE (reference sequence). After removal of 4 bases from V and 1 base from J, the junction contained 6 bases not matched to a gene. CDR3 protein: CASSEGQARNTEAFF. For the CDR3, the DNA is TGTGCCAGCAGCGAGGGACAGGCCCGGAACACTGAAGCTTTCTTT.

This clone was seen only once. The J gene is TRBJ1-1, the V gene TRBV7-8; TRBD1 matches at 9 bases. Per the germline V gene, CDR1 is SGHVS and CDR2 is FQNEAQ. This CDR3 comprises 18 residues. V trimming: 0 bases; J trimming: 1 base; junction bases outside the gene matches: 9. CDR3 amino acids: CASSLATLEGQGNTEAFF. In nucleotides, the CDR3 is TGTGCCAGCAGCTTAGCGACCTTAGAGGGACAGGGGAACACTGAAGCTTTCTTT.

This chain joins TRBV19 and TRBJ2-7, with D possibly TRBD2 on 6 matching bases. Germline lookup yields CDR1 LNHDA and CDR2 SQIVND (reference sequence). The CDR3 is 13 residues long. V was trimmed by 9 bases and J by 4 bases, leaving 16 bases between them. The CDR3 coding sequence is TGTGCCAGCGCGCTCGGGGGACGTTACGAGCAGTACTTC. Translating gives CASALGGRYEQYF.

V gene TRBV2 combines with J gene TRBJ2-3, with 11 bases that match TRBD2. The CDR3 spans 23 residues. The junction had 26 bases not matched to a gene; V was cut back by 6 bases and J by 0 bases. Germline CDR1 reads SNHLY; CDR2 reads FYNNEI. CDR3 DNA: TGTGCCAGCAGGCTTCCCCTAGCGGGGGGATCTCCCAAACTAAAACCTAGCACAGATACGCAGTATTTT. Residues: CASRLPLAGGSPKLKPSTDTQYF. Complete variable domain (other parts from reference TRBV2 and TRBJ2-3): EPEVTQTPSHQVTQMGQEVILRCVPISNHLYFYWYRQILGQKVEFLVSFYNNEISEKSEIFDDQFSVERPDGSNFTLKIRSTKLEDSAMYFCASRLPLAGGSPKLKPSTDTQYFGPGTRLTVL.

This sequence joins TRBV27 and TRBJ1-5; 8 bases line up with TRBD1. J lost 2 bases, V lost 6 bases, and 3 bases had no gene match. The CDR3 contains 14 residues. In germline, CDR1 is MNHEY, CDR2 SMNVEV (reference sequence). In DNA form, the CDR3 reads TGTGCCAGCAGGTACAGGGGGGGCAATCAGCCCCAGCATTTT. This encodes CASRYRGGNQPQHF.

The sample holds a few counts of this clone. The rearrangement links TRBV2 to TRBJ2-7, with TRBD1 identical over 9 bases. From germline, CDR1 is SNHLY and CDR2 FYNNEI. The CDR3 is 13 amino acids. V lost 3 bases and J lost 7; bases outside the gene matches: 4. CDR3 DNA sequence: TGTGCCAGCAGTGACAACAGGGGGCTAGAGCAGTACTTC. As protein: CASSDNRGLEQYF.

V is TRBV29-1 and J is TRBJ1-2; D gene ambiguous. CDR3 length: 12 amino acids. V was pared by 4 bases and J by 6 bases, with 12 bases between. Germline CDR1 is SQVTM and CDR2 is ANQGSEA. The DNA for the CDR3 is TGCAGCGTTGTCGTGGTGGCAGATGGCTACACCTTC. It codes for CSVVVVADGYTF.

The chain recombines TRBV19 with TRBJ1-5; D is unresolved. This CDR3 spans 13 amino acids. CDR1 is LNHDA, CDR2 SQIVND, per germline (reference sequence). Trimming took off 3 bases at V and 6 bases at J, with 9 bases between the two ends. CDR3 coding DNA: TGTGCCAGTAGTATTGAGAGGGTTCAGCCCCAGCATTTT. Amino acid sequence: CASSIERVQPQHF.

The V and J genes are TRBV29-1 and TRBJ1-1, with a tentative D call TRBD1 (6 bases). Germline CDR1 and CDR2: SQVTM and ANQGSEA. Trimming shortened V by 4 bases and J by 5 bases, and 23 bases separated the two germline ends. This CDR3 region has 16 residues. This CDR3 is CSVGGPGQTPNTEAFF. CDR3 nucleotide sequence: TGCAGCGTTGGAGGTCCGGGACAAACCCCCAATACTGAAGCTTTCTTT.

This chain links TRBV4-2 with TRBJ2-7; TRBD2 agrees at 8 bases. Germline loops: CDR1 LGHNA, CDR2 YNFKEQ. V lost 3 bases, J lost 6 bases, and 16 bases stayed unmatched. This CDR3 contains 17 residues. In nucleotides, the CDR3 is TGTGCCAGCAGCCAGCCAAGCGGGGGAGGGTATTCGGTCGAGCAGTACTTC. As protein: CASSQPSGGGYSVEQYF.

The rearrangement links TRBV5-3 to TRBJ1-1; D is possibly TRBD1 (5 bases). TRBV5-3 is recorded as an ORF, its role being uncertain. This CDR3 is built from 14 residues. V was cut by 3 bases and J by 1 base, with 10 bases left in between. The CDR3 nucleotides are TGTGCCAGAAGCTCAGACAGACGGAACACTGAAGCTTTCTTT. Its protein product is CARSSDRRNTEAFF.

This sequence joins TRBV7-9 and TRBJ1-2, with a possible D match to TRBD1 (5 bases). V lost 5 bases, J lost 4 bases, and 11 bases lay in between. CDR3 length equals 13 residues. In germline, CDR1 is SEHNR, CDR2 FQNEAQ (reference sequence). The CDR3 loop is CASSRGGTYGYTF. In DNA, the CDR3 is TGTGCCAGCAGCCGCGGCGGGACCTATGGCTACACCTTC.

This chain uses TRBV7-9 with TRBJ2-1, with TRBD1 matching over 7 bases. Germline V gene sequence: CDR1 SEHNR, CDR2 FQNEAQ (reference sequence). This CDR3 region has 15 residues. J gave up 2 bases and V 5 bases, and 6 bases lay outside the gene matches. The CDR3 bases are TGTGCCAGCAGCCTCAAGGGGGCGCCCTACAATGAGCAGTTCTTC. This gives the protein CASSLKGAPYNEQFF.

The chain combines TRBV5-1 with TRBJ2-1, with D possibly TRBD2 on 6 matching bases. The CDR3 runs to 12 residues. Germline V CDR1 and CDR2: SGHRS, YFSETQ. Trimming removed 3 bases from V and 10 bases from J, with 11 bases in between. Here the CDR3 DNA reads TGCGCCAGCAGCTCGGGACTTGTCGAGCAGTTCTTC. It translates to CASSSGLVEQFF. Filled out from reference TRBV5-1 and TRBJ2-1, the complete variable domain reads KAGVTQTPRYLIKTRGQQVTLSCSPISGHRSVSWYQQTPGQGLQFLFEYFSETQRNKGNFPGRFSGRQFSNSRSEMNVSTLELGDSALYLCASSSGLVEQFFGPGTRLTVL.

This rearrangement joins TRBV19 to TRBJ1-3, with 8 nucleotides matching TRBD1. The CDR3 is made up of 15 amino acids. The ends lost 8 bases at V and 2 bases at J; junction bases unmatched: 8. The germline gives CDR1 LNHDA, CDR2 SQIVND (reference sequence). This CDR3 reads CASRGQDSTGNTIYF. The CDR3 DNA is TGTGCCAGTCGGGGACAGGACTCAACTGGAAACACCATATATTTT.

In its sample, this clone was seen a few times. The rearrangement joins TRBV6-5 to TRBJ2-2, with 8 nucleotides matching TRBD2. Germline-derived CDR1 and CDR2 are MNHEY and SVGAGI. V lost 6 bases and J lost 6; bases outside the gene matches: 6. The CDR3 spans 14 residues. CDR3 in DNA: TGTGCCAGCAGACGGGGGGGCCGGTCCGGGGAGCTGTTTTTT. Its translation is CASRRGGRSGELFF.